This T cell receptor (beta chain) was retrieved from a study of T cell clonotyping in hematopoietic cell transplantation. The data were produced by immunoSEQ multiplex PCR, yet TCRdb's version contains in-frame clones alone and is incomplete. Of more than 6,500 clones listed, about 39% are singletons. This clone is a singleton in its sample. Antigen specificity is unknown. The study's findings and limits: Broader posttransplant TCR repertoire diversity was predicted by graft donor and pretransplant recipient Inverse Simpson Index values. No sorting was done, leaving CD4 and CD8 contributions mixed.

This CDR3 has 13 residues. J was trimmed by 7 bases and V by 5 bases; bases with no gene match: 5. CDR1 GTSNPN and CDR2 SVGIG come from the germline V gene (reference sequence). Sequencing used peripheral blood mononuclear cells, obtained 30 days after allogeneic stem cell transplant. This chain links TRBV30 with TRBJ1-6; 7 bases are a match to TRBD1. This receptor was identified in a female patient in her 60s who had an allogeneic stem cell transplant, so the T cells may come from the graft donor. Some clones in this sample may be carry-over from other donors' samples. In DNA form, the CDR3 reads TGTGCCTGGGACAGGGTGGACAATTCACCCCTCCACTTT. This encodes CAWDRVDNSPLHF.